This entry concerns a single T cell receptor (beta chain). Its specific antigen is unknown. Base quality data are lacking; no much larger clone is found one base away. CDR1 and CDR2 were assigned from the germline V gene as SGHRS and YFSETQ. Inclusive of the bounding cysteine and phenylalanine, the CDR3 is 15 residues long. The only DNA kept is the CDR3, 45 bases in frame from the first base. V and J lose 3 bases and 6 bases, and a span of 18 bases separates them. The cohort consisted of some 730 healthy bone marrow donors. All cohort members were sampled while nominally healthy, although unrecorded immune exposures were likely present. The donor tested CMV seronegative and was one of the 352 seronegative cohort members. Every donor gave a peripheral blood sample, and the peripheral blood mononuclear cells from that sample were used for TCR beta sequencing. Genomic DNA was extracted from the blood cell samples with the Qiagen DNeasy Blood Extraction Kit.

The record originates from a study of cytomegalovirus exposure and HLA in healthy donors (dated by TCRdb to the late 2010s). The study in broad terms: According to an earlier analysis of 550 to 750 of the donors, 200 million or so T cells yielded some 120 million unique TCR beta sequences and less than 300 Gb of sequence data. Because of strong linkage in the cohort, roughly five DR-DQ haplotypes were treated as single units for association and clustering. Roughly 300 gigabases of sequencing data and approximately 85 million unique TCR sequences were included in an early release covering about 600 HLA-typed donors. Of the 398 genotyped donors, 81% were placed in the genetic ancestry cluster associated with self-reported Caucasian donors. In addition to the first cohort of 666 subjects, a separate validation cohort of approximately 110 different subjects was used. Typing coverage differed by locus: A, B, C, DRB1 and DQB1 were typed in roughly 620-630 donors, DQA1 in about 550, DPA1 in roughly 590, and DPB1 in just under 490. The aim of the study was to test whether cataloging public T cell receptors could identify signatures of past pathogen exposure. A later analysis re-analyzed previously published TCR beta repertoires from roughly 630 donors and added high-resolution HLA genotyping to study TCR occurrence patterns. Rather than using new phenotypic data, the later analysis identified candidate immune exposures from TCR beta sequences and from how often those sequences occurred across donors. Alongside the repertoire data, information on donor age, sex, ethnicity and CMV serostatus was compiled. All discovery cohort repertoires had been generated using a single sequencing platform. The T cell repertoires of several hundred subjects were profiled by immunosequencing and related to cytomegalovirus serostatus. Genome-wide SNP genotypes for about 60% of the roughly 670 donors were used in a later genetic analysis, which treated that subset as a discovery cohort. The study combined high-throughput TCR immunosequencing, statistical association of individual TCRs with disease status, and machine learning to predict cytomegalovirus infection status. Among some 410 genotyped donors of the cohort, an average of roughly 240,000 unique TCR beta nucleotide sequences were sequenced per donor, roughly 20% of them non-productive. HLA typing included class I and class II loci at four-digit resolution. To decide whether each TCR beta V gene segment behaved as functional or pseudogenic, an earlier analysis of 587 of the donors relied on high-throughput TCR beta sequencing.

Study-wide conclusions, independent of this receptor: The authors suggested that the approach could potentially be generalized to other disease states and immunological phenotypes. Because HLA typing was unavailable for some donors at each locus, only the typed subset was used in association tests. Some IMGT-functional V segments, including TRBV6-2 and TRBV6-3, could not be distinguished by the 87-base-pair reads and were therefore excluded. Roughly uniform sequencing depth across donors was assumed in presence/absence analyses, although this assumption may not hold. In an earlier analysis of more than 500 of the donors, most TCR beta V segments appeared in productive rearrangements about 90% or about 30% of the time, broadly matching IMGT annotations. Seventeen rarely observed V segments, including chromosome 9 orphons, were excluded from the earlier analysis of about 500 of the donors because counts were too low. In the study, 150 to 200 TCR beta chains were listed as associated with cytomegalovirus. A later analysis associated 15,000 or so TCR beta sequences with specific HLA alleles at a false discovery rate of 0.05. Linkage disequilibrium might explain the correlated functional status among segregating V segments, but an unknown experimental factor could not be ruled out. In this cohort, only TCR beta chains were sequenced, and detectable features were limited by the absence of alpha or paired-chain data. In a later analysis, HLA-associated TCR beta chains were found to be more clonally expanded and to have lower generation probabilities than equally common non-associated chains. In a later genetic analysis, a missense DCLRE1C variant was associated with V-gene and J-gene trimming of TCR beta chains, and the association was replicated in an independent cohort. The sequencing pipeline was judged likely to have produced a cluster of highly shared sequence variants as a technical artifact. When HLA alleles, especially DR and DQ, strongly co-occurred, attributing TCR associations to individual alleles was difficult. Most CMV-associated TCR beta chains appeared to be HLA-restricted in a later analysis, and the HLA associations seemed to be driven largely by CMV exposure. In vitro tests confirmed that three of the cytomegalovirus-associated TCR beta chains recognize cytomegalovirus antigens. CMV serostatus was the only immune exposure information available for the cohort. A further reported finding was that TCR beta sequences accurately predicted the HLA-A and HLA-B alleles for most subjects in the first cohort. Across donors, most TCR sequences were observed very rarely, whereas some public TCRs were present in many individuals. A later analysis reported that several top co-occurrence clusters appeared linked to parvovirus B19, influenza, CMV and Epstein-Barr virus. In a later analysis, TCR association rates were found to vary across HLA loci, with the most associated TCRs seen for DRB1 alleles and the fewest for HLA-C alleles. In a later genetic analysis, fewer N-insertions in productive TCRs were reported among donors in an Asian-associated ancestry cluster than the approximately 670-donor mean. In both the original and validation cohorts, the classifier was reported to diagnose cytomegalovirus status with high specificity and sensitivity.

Libraries were made using the immunoSEQ multiplex PCR assay. The multiplex PCR relied on a mix of 60 forward primers for TCR Vbeta segments and 13 reverse primers for TCR Jbeta segments. Amplification of the CDR3 region of rearranged TCR beta genes was performed with a multiplex PCR assay on genomic DNA. On the Illumina HiSeq System, the amplified TCR beta libraries were sequenced as 87-base-pair reads. Turning to the authors' computational methods: A later analysis counted approximately 74 million unique TCR beta chains across the 600 to 850 repertoires, and roughly 10 million of these chains were shared by at least two donors. A nearest-neighbor algorithm error-corrected the raw reads and collapsed the reads into unique sequences, merging closely related sequences to remove PCR and sequencing errors. To assign V, D and J gene segments, CDR3 sequences were aligned to IMGT reference sequences. For a sequence to be retained, a match of at least six nucleotides was required to both a V gene segment and a J gene segment. Rearrangements were called productive when the CDR3 lacked stop codons and stayed in frame with V and J; all others were non-productive. Following IMGT convention, CDR3 was defined as the stretch from the second conserved V-encoded cysteine to the conserved J-encoded phenylalanine. The earlier analysis of approximately 500 of the donors excluded sequences that lacked an unambiguous match to a single V gene segment. In an earlier analysis of some 590 of the donors, a V segment was called functional when productive rearrangements were above 56.7%, and segregating when the standard deviation between donors exceeded 5%. A statistical classification framework was built to diagnose cytomegalovirus status from the catalog of TCR beta chain sequences. A later analysis assigned V and J genes by comparing TCR nucleotide sequences with IMGT/GENE-DB human TR gene sequences. The TCRdist pipeline was used in a later analysis to assign CDR3 sequences and most-parsimonious VDJ recombination scenarios. In a later analysis, each TCR beta chain was defined by its CDR3 amino acid sequence together with its V-gene family, and reads lacking a unique V-gene family were excluded. To address suspected cross-contamination and a sequencing artifact, a later analysis removed a few hundred highly shared, low-generation-probability nucleotide sequences. For each public chain, a later analysis derived a clonal expansion index from normalized ranks of inferred template counts within each repertoire. A later analysis computed generation probabilities with a VDJ recombination model fitted to out-of-frame rearrangements, and checked the results against IGoR. In a later analysis, hypergeometric tests were used to score TCR-TCR, TCR-HLA and TCR-CMV co-occurrence, with a repertoire-size bias correction applied to TCR pairs. In a later analysis, false discovery rates were estimated by permuting HLA or CMV assignments 20 times. In a later analysis, co-occurring TCRs were grouped using DBSCAN, and TCRdist sequence similarity was added for clustering within HLA-allele-positive subsets. Co-occurrence clustering excluded repertoires with fewer than 30,000 or more than 120,000 public chains, plus five with anomalous nucleotide sharing. Not all clones reach the TCRdb copy of this immuneACCESS table, which keeps in-frame sequences only. Checked studies attribute under half of the gap to unresolved V genes and leave the rest unexplained. V and J calls and clone size are given by that table; D and trimming were obtained from the DNA. The sample profile shows 85,000 to 90,000 clones; about 66% of them were found once. The biggest ten clones account for around 2.3% of the sample.

The sequenced material came from PBMCs. This TCR was recovered from a man aged 30 to 45 in good health and CMV-seronegative. The sequence links TRBV5-1 to TRBJ1-1; no confident D gene assignment can be made. The DNA reads as follows: TGCGCCAGCAGCTCGATTGGAGGAAACAGCGCTGAAGCTTTCTTT. Translated, this gives CASSSIGGNSAEAFF.